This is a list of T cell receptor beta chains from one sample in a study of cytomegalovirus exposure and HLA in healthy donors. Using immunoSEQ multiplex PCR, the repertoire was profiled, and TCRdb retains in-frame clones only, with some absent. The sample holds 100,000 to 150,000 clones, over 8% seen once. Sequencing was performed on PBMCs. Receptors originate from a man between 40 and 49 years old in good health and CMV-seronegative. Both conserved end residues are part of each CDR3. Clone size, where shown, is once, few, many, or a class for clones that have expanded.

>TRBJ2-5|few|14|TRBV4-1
CASSSTGGKETQYF
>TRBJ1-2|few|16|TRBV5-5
CASSRDPGQANYGYTF
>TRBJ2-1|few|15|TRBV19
CASRASSGSYNEQFF
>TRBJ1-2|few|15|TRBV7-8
CASSLVVGGHNGYTF
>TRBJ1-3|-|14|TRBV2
CASSDRNSGNTIYF
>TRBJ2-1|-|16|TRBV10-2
CASSENKRGPGNEQFF
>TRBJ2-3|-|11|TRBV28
CASRLTDTQYF
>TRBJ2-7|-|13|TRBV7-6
CASSLGGEYEQYF
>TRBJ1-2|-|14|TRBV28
CASMDPGQGKPYTF
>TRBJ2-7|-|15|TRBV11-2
CASSSPTSRGDEQYF
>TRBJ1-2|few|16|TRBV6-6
CASSYAFSGSDGGYTF
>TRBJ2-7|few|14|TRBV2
CASSDRGGSHEQYF
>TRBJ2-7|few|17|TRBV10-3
CAISESEVETGLYEQYF
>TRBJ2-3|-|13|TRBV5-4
CASSFGGRDTQYF
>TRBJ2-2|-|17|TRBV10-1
CASSERGLAGTPGELFF
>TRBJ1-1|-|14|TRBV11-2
CASSRGGRNTEAFF
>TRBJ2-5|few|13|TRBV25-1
CASSEFGKETQYF
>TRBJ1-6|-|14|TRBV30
CAWSPPGGNSPLHF
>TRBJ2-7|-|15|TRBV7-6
CASSLAGTGSYEQYF
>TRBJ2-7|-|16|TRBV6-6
CASTLPGTGGTYEQYF
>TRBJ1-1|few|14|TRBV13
CASSLRQKNTEAFF
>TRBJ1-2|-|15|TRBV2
CASRDRGHPNYGYTF
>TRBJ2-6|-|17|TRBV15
CATSRTLYYSGANVLTF
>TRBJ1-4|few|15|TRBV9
CASSEQGLGNEKLFF
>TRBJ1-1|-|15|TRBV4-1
CASSQSQGENTEAFF
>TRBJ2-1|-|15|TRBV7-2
CASSLVGTANNEQFF
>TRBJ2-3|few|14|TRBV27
CASSRQGATDTQYF
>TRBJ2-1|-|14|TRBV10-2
CASGSGGSLNEQFF
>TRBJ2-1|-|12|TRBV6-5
CASSRRVSEQFF
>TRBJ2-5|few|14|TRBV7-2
CASSAGLFGETQYF
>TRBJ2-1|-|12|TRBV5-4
CASSLGGDEQFF
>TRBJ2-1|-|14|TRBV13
CASSLRVSINEQFF
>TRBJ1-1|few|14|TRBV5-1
CASSLNALGQEAFF
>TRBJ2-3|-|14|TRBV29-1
CSVFTGGTTDTQYF